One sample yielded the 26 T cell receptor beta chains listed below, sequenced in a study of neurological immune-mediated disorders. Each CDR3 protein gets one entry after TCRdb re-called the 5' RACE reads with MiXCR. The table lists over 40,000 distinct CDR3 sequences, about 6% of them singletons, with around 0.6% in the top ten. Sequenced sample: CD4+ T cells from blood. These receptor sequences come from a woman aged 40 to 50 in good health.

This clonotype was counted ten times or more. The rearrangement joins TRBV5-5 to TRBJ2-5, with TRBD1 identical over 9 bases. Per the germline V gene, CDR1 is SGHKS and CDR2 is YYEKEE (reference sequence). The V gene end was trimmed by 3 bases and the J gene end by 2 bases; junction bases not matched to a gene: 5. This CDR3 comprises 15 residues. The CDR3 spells CASSSPQGAQETQYF. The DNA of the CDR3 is TGTGCCAGCAGCTCCCCACAGGGGGCTCAAGAGACCCAGTACTTC. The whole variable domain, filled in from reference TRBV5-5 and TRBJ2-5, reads DAGVTQSPTHLIKTRGQQVTLRCSPISGHKSVSWYQQVLGQGPQFIFQYYEKEERGRGNFPDRFSARQFPNYSSELNVNALLLGDSALYLCASSSPQGAQETQYFGPGTRLLVL.

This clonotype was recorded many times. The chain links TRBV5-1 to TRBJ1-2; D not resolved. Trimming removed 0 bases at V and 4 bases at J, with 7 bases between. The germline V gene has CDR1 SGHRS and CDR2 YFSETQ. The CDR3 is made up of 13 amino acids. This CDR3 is CASSLGDGYGYTF. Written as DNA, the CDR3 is TGCGCCAGCAGCTTGGGTGACGGCTATGGCTACACCTTC.

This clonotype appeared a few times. The CDR3 protein is CASSLGLAGGAETQYF. The CDR3 DNA reads as TGTGCCAGCAGCTTAGGACTAGCGGGAGGAGCGGAGACCCAGTACTTC. The chain combines TRBV7-2 with TRBJ2-5; 13 positions match TRBD2. V lost 1 base to trimming and J lost 5 bases; unmatched junction nucleotides: 4. The germline V gene encodes CDR1 SGHTA and CDR2 FQGNSA. CDR3 length equals 16 residues. Based on the CDR3 plus reference TRBV7-2 and TRBJ2-5, the full variable domain is GAGVSQSPSNKVTEKGKDVELRCDPISGHTALYWYRQSLGQGLEFLIYFQGNSAPDKSGLPSDRFSAERTGGSVSTLTIQRTQQEDSAVYLCASSLGLAGGAETQYFGPGTRLLVL.

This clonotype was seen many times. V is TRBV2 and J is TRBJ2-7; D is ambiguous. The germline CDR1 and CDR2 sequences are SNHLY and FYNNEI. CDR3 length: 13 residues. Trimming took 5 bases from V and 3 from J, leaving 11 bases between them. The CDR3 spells CASSQPYFYEQYF. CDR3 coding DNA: TGTGCCAGCAGTCAACCCTATTTCTACGAGCAGTACTTC. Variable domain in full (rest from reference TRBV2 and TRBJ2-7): EPEVTQTPSHQVTQMGQEVILRCVPISNHLYFYWYRQILGQKVEFLVSFYNNEISEKSEIFDDQFSVERPDGSNFTLKIRSTKLEDSAMYFCASSQPYFYEQYFGPGTRLTVT.

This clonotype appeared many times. Here the CDR3 reads CASSQGVRTSDQETQYF. DNA for the CDR3: TGTGCCAGCAGTCAAGGGGTTCGGACTAGCGACCAAGAGACCCAGTACTTC. This chain connects TRBV6-2 or TRBV6-3 to TRBJ2-5; 9 bases match TRBD2. The CDR3 consists of 17 residues. After removal of 5 bases from V and 0 bases from J, the junction contained 10 bases not matched to a gene. Germline loops: CDR1 MNHEY, CDR2 SVGEGT.

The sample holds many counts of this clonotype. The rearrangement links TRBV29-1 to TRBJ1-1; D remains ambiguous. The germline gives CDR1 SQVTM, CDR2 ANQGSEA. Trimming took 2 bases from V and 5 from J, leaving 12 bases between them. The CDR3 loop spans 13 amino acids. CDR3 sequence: CSVESMMRTEAFF. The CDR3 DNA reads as TGCAGCGTTGAATCCATGATGCGGACTGAAGCTTTCTTT.

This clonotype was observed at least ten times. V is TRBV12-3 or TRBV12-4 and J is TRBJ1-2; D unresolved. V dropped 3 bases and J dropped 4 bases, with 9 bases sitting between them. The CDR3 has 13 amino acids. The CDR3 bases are TGTGCCAGCAGTTTGGGCCAAACCTATGGCTACACCTTC. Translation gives CASSLGQTYGYTF.

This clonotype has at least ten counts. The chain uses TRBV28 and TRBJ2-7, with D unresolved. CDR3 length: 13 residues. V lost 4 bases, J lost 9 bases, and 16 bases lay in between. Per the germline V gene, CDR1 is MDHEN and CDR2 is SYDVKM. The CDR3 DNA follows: TGTGCCAGCAGTTCCCCTGAGCCTTATCGGCAGTACTTC. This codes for CASSSPEPYRQYF.

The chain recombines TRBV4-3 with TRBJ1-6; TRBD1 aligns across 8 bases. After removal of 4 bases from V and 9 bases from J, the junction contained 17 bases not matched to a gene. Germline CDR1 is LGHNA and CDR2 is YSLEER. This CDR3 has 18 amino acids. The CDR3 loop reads CASSLTIPTGQGGSPLHF. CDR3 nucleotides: TGCGCCAGCAGCCTAACGATTCCAACAGGACAGGGAGGTTCACCCCTCCACTTT.

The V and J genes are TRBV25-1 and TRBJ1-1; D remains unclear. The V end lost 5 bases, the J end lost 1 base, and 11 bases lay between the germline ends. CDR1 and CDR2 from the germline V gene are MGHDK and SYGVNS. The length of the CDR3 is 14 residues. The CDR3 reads CASSPLPGNTEAFF. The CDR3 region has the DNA TGTGCCAGCAGTCCCCTCCCGGGGAACACTGAAGCTTTCTTT.

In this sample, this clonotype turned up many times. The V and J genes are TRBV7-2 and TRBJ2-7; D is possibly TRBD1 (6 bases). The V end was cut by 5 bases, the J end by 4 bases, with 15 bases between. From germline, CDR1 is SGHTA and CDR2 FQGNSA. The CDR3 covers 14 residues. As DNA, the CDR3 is TGTGCCAGCAGCCCGGACAGAGGGAAGTACGAGCAGTACTTC. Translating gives CASSPDRGKYEQYF.

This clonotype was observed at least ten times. This CDR3 reads CASSVGAESYEQYF. In DNA form, the CDR3 reads TGTGCCAGCAGCGTAGGGGCAGAATCCTACGAGCAGTACTTC. V is TRBV9 and J is TRBJ2-7, with unresolved D. Germline CDR1 is SGDLS and CDR2 is YYNGEE. The length of the CDR3 is 14 residues. Trimming took 0 bases from V and 1 from J, leaving 8 bases between them.

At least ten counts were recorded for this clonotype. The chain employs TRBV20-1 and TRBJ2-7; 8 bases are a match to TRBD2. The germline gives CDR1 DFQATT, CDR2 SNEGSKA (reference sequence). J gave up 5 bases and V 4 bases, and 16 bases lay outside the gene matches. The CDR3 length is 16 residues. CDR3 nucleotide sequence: TGCAGTGCTAACCCCGTGGGGCGGGAGGAAGGGGACGAGCAGTACTTC. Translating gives CSANPVGREEGDEQYF.

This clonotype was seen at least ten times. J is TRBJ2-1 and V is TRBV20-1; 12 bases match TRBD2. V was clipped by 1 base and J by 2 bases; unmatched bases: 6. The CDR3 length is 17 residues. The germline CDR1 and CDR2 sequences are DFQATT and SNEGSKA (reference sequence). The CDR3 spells CSARGLAGGLAYNEQFF. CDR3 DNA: TGCAGTGCTAGAGGGCTAGCGGGAGGGCTTGCCTACAATGAGCAGTTCTTC.

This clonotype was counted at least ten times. The DNA for the CDR3 is TGTGCCAGCAGCTCCCGACTAGCGGCCGCGACAGATACGCAGTATTTT. This gives the protein CASSSRLAAATDTQYF. The chain couples TRBV7-9 to TRBJ2-3; 9 nucleotides agree with TRBD2. The CDR3 sequence is 16 residues long. Per the germline V gene, CDR1 is SEHNR and CDR2 is FQNEAQ (reference sequence). V lost 4 bases, J lost 3 bases, and 8 bases stayed unmatched.

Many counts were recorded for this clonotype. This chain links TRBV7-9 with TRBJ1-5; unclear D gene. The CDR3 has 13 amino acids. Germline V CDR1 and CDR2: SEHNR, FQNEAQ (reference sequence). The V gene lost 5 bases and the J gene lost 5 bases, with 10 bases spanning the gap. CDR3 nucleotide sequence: TGTGCCAGCAGCCCTACCTCGGATCAGCCCCAGCATTTT. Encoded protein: CASSPTSDQPQHF.

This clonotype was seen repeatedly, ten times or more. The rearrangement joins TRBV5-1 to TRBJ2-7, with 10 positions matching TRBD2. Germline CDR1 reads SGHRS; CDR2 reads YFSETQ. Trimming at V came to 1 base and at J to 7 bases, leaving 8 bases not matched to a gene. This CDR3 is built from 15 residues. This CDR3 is CASSLRLAGVGEQYF. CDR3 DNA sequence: TGCGCCAGCAGCTTGCGGCTAGCGGGAGTAGGGGAGCAGTACTTC.

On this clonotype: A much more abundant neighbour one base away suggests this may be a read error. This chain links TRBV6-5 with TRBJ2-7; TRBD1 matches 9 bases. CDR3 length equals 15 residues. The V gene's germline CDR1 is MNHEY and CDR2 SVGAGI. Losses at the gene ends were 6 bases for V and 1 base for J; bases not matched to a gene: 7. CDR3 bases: TGTGCCAGCAGATACGCGGGACAGGGTTCCTACGAGCAGTACTTC. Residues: CASRYAGQGSYEQYF.

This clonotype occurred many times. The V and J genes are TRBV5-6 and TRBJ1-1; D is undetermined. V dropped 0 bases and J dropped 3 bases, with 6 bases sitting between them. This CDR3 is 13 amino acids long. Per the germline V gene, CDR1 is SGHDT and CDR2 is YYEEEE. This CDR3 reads CASSLEVDTEAFF. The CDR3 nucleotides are TGTGCCAGCAGCTTGGAGGTGGACACTGAAGCTTTCTTT.

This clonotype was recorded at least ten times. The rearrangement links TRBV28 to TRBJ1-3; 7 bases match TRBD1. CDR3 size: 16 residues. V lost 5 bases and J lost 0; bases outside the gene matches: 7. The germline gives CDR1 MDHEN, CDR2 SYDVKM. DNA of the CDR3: TGTGCCAGCAGTCTAACGACAGGGTACTCTGGAAACACCATATATTTT. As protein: CASSLTTGYSGNTIYF.

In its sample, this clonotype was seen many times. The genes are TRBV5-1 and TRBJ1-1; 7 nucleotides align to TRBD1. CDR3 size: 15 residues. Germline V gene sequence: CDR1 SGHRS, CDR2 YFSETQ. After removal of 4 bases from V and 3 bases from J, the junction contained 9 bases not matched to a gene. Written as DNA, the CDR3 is TGCGCCAGCAGCGAAACCGGGACAGTCTACACTGAAGCTTTCTTT. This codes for CASSETGTVYTEAFF.

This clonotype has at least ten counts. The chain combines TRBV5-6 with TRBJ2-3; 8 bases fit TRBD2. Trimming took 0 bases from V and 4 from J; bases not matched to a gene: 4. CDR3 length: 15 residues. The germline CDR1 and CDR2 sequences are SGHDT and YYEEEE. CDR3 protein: CASSLESGSPDTQYF. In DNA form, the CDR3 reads TGTGCCAGCAGCTTGGAGAGCGGGAGCCCAGATACGCAGTATTTT.

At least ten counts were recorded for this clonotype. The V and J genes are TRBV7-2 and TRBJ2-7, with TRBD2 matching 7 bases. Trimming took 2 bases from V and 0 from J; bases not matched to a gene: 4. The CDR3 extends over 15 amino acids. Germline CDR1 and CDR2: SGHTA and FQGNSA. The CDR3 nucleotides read TGTGCCAGCAGCTTATTAGCTAGCGGCTCCTACGAGCAGTACTTC. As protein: CASSLLASGSYEQYF.

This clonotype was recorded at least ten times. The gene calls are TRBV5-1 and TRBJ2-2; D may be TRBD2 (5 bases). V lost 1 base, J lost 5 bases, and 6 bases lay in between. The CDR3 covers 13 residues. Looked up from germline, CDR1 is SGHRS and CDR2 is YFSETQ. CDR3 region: CASSLPGTGELFF. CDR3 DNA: TGCGCCAGCAGCTTGCCGGGGACCGGGGAGCTGTTTTTT.

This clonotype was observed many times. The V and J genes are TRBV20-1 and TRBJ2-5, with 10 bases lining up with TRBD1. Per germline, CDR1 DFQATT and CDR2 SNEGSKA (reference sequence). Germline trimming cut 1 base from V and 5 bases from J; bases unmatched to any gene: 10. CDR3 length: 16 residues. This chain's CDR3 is CSARVPGQGLSETQYF. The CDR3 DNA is TGCAGTGCTAGAGTGCCGGGACAGGGGTTGTCCGAGACCCAGTACTTC.

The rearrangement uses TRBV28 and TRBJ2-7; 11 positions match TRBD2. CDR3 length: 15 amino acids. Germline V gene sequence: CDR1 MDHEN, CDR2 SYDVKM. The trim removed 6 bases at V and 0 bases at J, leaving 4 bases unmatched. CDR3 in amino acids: CASREGLAASYEQYF. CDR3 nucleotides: TGTGCCAGCAGGGAGGGACTAGCGGCCTCCTACGAGCAGTACTTC.